The 11 T cell receptor beta chains reported below all come from one sample, sequenced in a study of T cell repertoires in cytomegalovirus infection. One entry per CDR3 protein, called by TCRdb with MiXCR from the reads. The data contain approximately 490,000 distinct CDR3 sequences, about 11% of them singletons. Source material: PBMCs. The origin of the receptors is a human donor in good health (CMV status not recorded). Some clones in this sample may be carry-over from other donors' samples.

The chain links TRBV3-1 to TRBJ1-1; 8 bases map to TRBD1. Germline values: CDR1 LGHDT, CDR2 YNNKEL (reference sequence). With V trimmed by 4 bases and J by 1 base, 5 bases remained unmatched. The CDR3 loop spans 15 amino acids. The CDR3 nucleotides read TGTGCCAGCAGCCGACAGGGGACTGAGAACACTGAAGCTTTCTTT. This codes for CASSRQGTENTEAFF.

This clonotype came up once. The V call is TRBV28, the J call TRBJ2-5, with 10 positions matching TRBD1. The CDR3 has 16 residues. In germline, CDR1 is MDHEN, CDR2 SYDVKM. V dropped 2 bases and J dropped 0; count of bases not matched to a gene: 3. CDR3 nucleotide sequence: TGTGCCAGCAGTTTAAAGGGACAGGGGTACCAAGAGACCCAGTACTTC. Encoded protein: CASSLKGQGYQETQYF.

The chain combines TRBV19 with TRBJ2-7; 9 nucleotides match TRBD1. Germline V gives CDR1 LNHDA, CDR2 SQIVND (reference sequence). The V gene end was trimmed by 4 bases and the J gene end by 4 bases; junction bases not matched to a gene: 5. This CDR3 has 14 residues. The CDR3: CASSTGTGFYEQYF. DNA for the CDR3: TGTGCCAGTAGTACCGGGACAGGGTTTTACGAGCAGTACTTC.

In its sample, this clonotype was seen many times. The V gene is TRBV28, the J gene TRBJ2-7; 7 bases are shared with TRBD1. J was trimmed by 0 bases and V by 8 bases; bases with no gene match: 10. Germline V gene sequence: CDR1 MDHEN, CDR2 SYDVKM. The CDR3 is 15 residues long. This chain's CDR3 is CASGWVAGGSYEQYF. The CDR3 DNA sequence: TGTGCCAGCGGTTGGGTGGCAGGGGGCTCCTACGAGCAGTACTTC.

This chain connects TRBV30 to TRBJ2-2; the D is unclear. The CDR3 extends over 13 amino acids. Trimming pared 1 base from V and 1 base from J, leaving 4 bases between. Per germline, CDR1 GTSNPN and CDR2 SVGIG (reference sequence). The CDR3 nucleotides read TGTGCCTGGAGTGACCAGAACACCGGGGAGCTGTTTTTT. The encoded protein is CAWSDQNTGELFF.

V and J are TRBV27 and TRBJ1-1, with D possibly matching TRBD1 (6 bases). Germline CDR1 reads MNHEY; CDR2 reads SMNVEV (reference sequence). The ends were cut back, 2 bases at V and 5 bases at J, with 12 bases in the middle. CDR3 length: 14 amino acids. The CDR3 DNA reads TGTGCCAGCAGTTTACACAGGGATGGGACTGAAGCTTTCTTT. This encodes CASSLHRDGTEAFF.

This clonotype has more than one count but fewer than ten. The CDR3 sequence: CASGLERAPGELFF. DNA of the CDR3: TGTGCTAGTGGTTTGGAACGAGCCCCCGGGGAGCTGTTTTTT. The rearrangement uses TRBV12-5 and TRBJ2-2; D unresolved. The germline gives CDR1 LGHNT, CDR2 FRNRAP. V lost 1 base, J lost 6 bases, and 9 bases lay in between. The CDR3 extends over 14 amino acids.

The chain employs TRBV20-1 and TRBJ1-5, with 8 bases fitting TRBD1. This CDR3 has 14 residues. Germline CDR1 and CDR2: DFQATT and SNEGSKA (reference sequence). The V gene end was trimmed by 4 bases and the J gene end by 6 bases; junction bases not matched to a gene: 8. For the CDR3, the DNA is TGCAGTGCTACTTCAGGGGGCGCGGGTCAGCCCCAGCATTTT. Translating gives CSATSGGAGQPQHF.

The rearrangement joins TRBV3-1 to TRBJ2-3; 10 bases map to TRBD2. V was pared by 2 bases and J by 4 bases, with 0 bases of the junction left unmatched. Germline V gene data show CDR1 as LGHDT and CDR2 as YNNKEL (reference sequence). The CDR3 covers 14 residues. CDR3: CASSQLAGADTQYF. CDR3 nucleotide sequence: TGTGCCAGCAGCCAACTAGCGGGAGCAGATACGCAGTATTTT.

CDR3 nucleotide sequence: TGTGCCAGCAGCTTAATTGCGGCTAGCGGGGGTGCCACAGATACGCAGTATTTT. Encoded protein: CASSLIAASGGATDTQYF. This chain joins TRBV7-2 and TRBJ2-3; 10 nucleotides match TRBD2. Germline lookup yields CDR1 SGHTA and CDR2 FQGNSA. This CDR3 spans 18 amino acids. The V and J ends lost 2 bases and 2 bases, in that order; junction bases with no gene match: 10.

This chain uses TRBV20-1 with TRBJ2-1; D is tentatively TRBD1 or TRBD2 (5 bases each). V lost 5 bases and J lost 2, with 13 bases in between. The CDR3 has 14 residues. Germline lookup yields CDR1 DFQATT and CDR2 SNEGSKA (reference sequence). CDR3 coding DNA: TGCAGTGCTGAAGATTTGGGGGCCTACAATGAGCAGTTCTTC. As protein: CSAEDLGAYNEQFF.